The 2 T cell receptor beta chains below come from one sample, sequenced in a study of cytomegalovirus exposure and HLA in healthy donors. It was with 60 Vbeta and 13 Jbeta primers that the PCR ran. Using immunoSEQ multiplex PCR, the repertoire was profiled, and TCRdb retains in-frame clones only, with some absent. The sample records 150,000 to 200,000 clones, around 80% being singletons. The sequenced material came from PBMCs. The receptors were sampled from a woman aged 18 to 35 in good health and CMV-seropositive.

In nucleotides, the CDR3 is TGTGCCAGCAGCCAAGATCGGGGGGTCCAATATGGCTACACCTTC. Amino acid sequence: CASSQDRGVQYGYTF. The chain has TRBV14 and TRBJ1-2, with D perhaps TRBD1 (5 bases). The CDR3 is made up of 15 amino acids. The V and J ends lost 0 bases and 5 bases respectively, with 13 bases between them. The germline CDR1 and CDR2 sequences are SGHDN and FVKESK.

The rearrangement links TRBV9 to TRBJ2-3; D remains ambiguous. The germline V and J ends were trimmed by 0 bases and 2 bases, with 10 bases remaining between them. This CDR3 is built from 15 residues. From germline, CDR1 is SGDLS and CDR2 YYNGEE. This CDR3 reads CASSVDTDPTDTQYF. The DNA for the CDR3 is TGTGCCAGCAGCGTAGACACAGATCCCACAGATACGCAGTATTTT.